A selection of T cell receptor beta chains follows, all from one sample in a study of T-cell memory formation after mild COVID-19. A single record per CDR3 protein comes from TCRdb applying MiXCR to the 5' RACE reads. The table shows 210,000 or so distinct CDR3 sequences, with around 27% occurring only once. The material sequenced was PBMCs or a T cell subset sorted from them (not recorded which). The source is an adult woman who had mild COVID-19 (a few samples of this study predate the infection). Cell type and time point are not known. Each CDR3 is given with its conserved first and last residue. Each record gives: J gene, D gene, clone size, V gene, CDR3 DNA, CDR3 protein. D genes are given only for firm matches. Only part of the rows carry a size: once, few, many, or a class if the clone is expanded.

J gene: TRBJ2-3
D gene: NA
clone size: few
V gene: TRBV6-5
CDR3 DNA: TGTGCCAGCAAGACTAGGACTACCCCCACAGATACGCAGTATTTT
CDR3 protein: CASKTRTTPTDTQYF

J gene: TRBJ2-2
D gene: NA
clone size: few
V gene: TRBV6-2/TRBV6-3
CDR3 DNA: TGTGCCAGCAGTGACGACAGCGGGGAGCTGTTTTTT
CDR3 protein: CASSDDSGELFF

J gene: TRBJ1-5
D gene: NA
clone size: NA
V gene: TRBV4-1
CDR3 DNA: TGCGCCAGCAGCCAAGATGGCAGGTTCAATCAGCCCCAGCATTTT
CDR3 protein: CASSQDGRFNQPQHF

J gene: TRBJ2-7
D gene: TRBD2
clone size: few
V gene: TRBV3-1
CDR3 DNA: TGTGCCAGCAGCCAAGGCTACGGGGGGGCTTACGAGCAGTACTTC
CDR3 protein: CASSQGYGGAYEQYF

J gene: TRBJ2-3
D gene: TRBD2
clone size: NA
V gene: TRBV6-5
CDR3 DNA: TGTGCCAGCAGCCCCCGTCCAGCGGGGGGGGCCACGCAGTATTTT
CDR3 protein: CASSPRPAGGATQYF

J gene: TRBJ2-1
D gene: NA
clone size: many
V gene: TRBV11-2
CDR3 DNA: TGTGCCAGCAGCCAAGTGGGGGGATTCGTCGATGAGCAGTTCTTC
CDR3 protein: CASSQVGGFVDEQFF

J gene: TRBJ1-5
D gene: NA
clone size: few
V gene: TRBV7-8
CDR3 DNA: TGTGCCAGCAGCTTTGACCTTAATCAGCCCCAGCATTTT
CDR3 protein: CASSFDLNQPQHF

J gene: TRBJ1-6
D gene: NA
clone size: NA
V gene: TRBV9
CDR3 DNA: TGTGCCAGTTCTGGACAGCCATCTTATAATTCACCCCTCCACTTT
CDR3 protein: CASSGQPSYNSPLHF

J gene: TRBJ1-1
D gene: NA
clone size: few
V gene: TRBV7-9
CDR3 DNA: TGTGCCAGCAGCTTACTAGTGATGGGGCTGGGTGAAGCTTTCTTT
CDR3 protein: CASSLLVMGLGEAFF

J gene: TRBJ2-1
D gene: NA
clone size: NA
V gene: TRBV7-7
CDR3 DNA: TGTGCCAGCAGCTTAGGTCCGGCCTTATACAATGAGCAGTTCTTC
CDR3 protein: CASSLGPALYNEQFF

J gene: TRBJ2-5
D gene: TRBD1
clone size: few
V gene: TRBV12-3/TRBV12-4
CDR3 DNA: TGTGCCAGCAGTTTAGGGGGACAGGGGGAGACCCAGTACTTC
CDR3 protein: CASSLGGQGETQYF

J gene: TRBJ1-1
D gene: NA
clone size: few
V gene: TRBV6-5
CDR3 DNA: TGTGCCAGCAGTTACCATGGGGGCGCCATGAACACTGAAGCTTTCTTT
CDR3 protein: CASSYHGGAMNTEAFF

J gene: TRBJ1-4
D gene: NA
clone size: few
V gene: TRBV5-1
CDR3 DNA: TGCGCCAGCCACGACGGACCTCTTACGGCAACTAATGAAAAACTGTTTTTT
CDR3 protein: CASHDGPLTATNEKLFF

J gene: TRBJ2-7
D gene: TRBD2
clone size: NA
V gene: TRBV29-1
CDR3 DNA: TGCAGCGTCGTAACTAGCGTGACCTACGAGCAGTACTTC
CDR3 protein: CSVVTSVTYEQYF

J gene: TRBJ2-2
D gene: TRBD2
clone size: NA
V gene: TRBV12-5
CDR3 DNA: TGTGCTAGTGGTCTAAAATTTAGCGGGATGGGAACCGGGGAGCTGTTTTTT
CDR3 protein: CASGLKFSGMGTGELFF

J gene: TRBJ2-3
D gene: NA
clone size: NA
V gene: TRBV29-1
CDR3 DNA: TGCAGCGTTGAAGATCGGCCGGGGGCCACAGATACGCAGTATTTT
CDR3 protein: CSVEDRPGATDTQYF

J gene: TRBJ1-1
D gene: TRBD1
clone size: NA
V gene: TRBV27
CDR3 DNA: TGTGCCAGCAGTTTATCATTGACAGGGTTCAACACTGAAGCTTTCTTT
CDR3 protein: CASSLSLTGFNTEAFF